One and the same sample provided the 15 T cell receptor beta chains below, sequenced in a study of response to subunit inactivated influenza vaccine. TCRdb re-called the RT-PCR reads through MiXCR, storing one row per CDR3 protein. Of 500,000 or so distinct CDR3 sequences in the sample, 16% were seen once. Specimen: CD4+ T cells sorted from PBMCs, collected 23 to 25 months after vaccination. These receptor sequences come from a man between 50 and 69 years old who received an inactivated influenza vaccine.

A few counts support this clonotype. This chain connects TRBV20-1 to TRBJ1-5; 8 positions agree with TRBD1. The germline V gene has CDR1 DFQATT and CDR2 SNEGSKA (reference sequence). V lost 5 bases and J lost 6; bases outside the gene matches: 18. The CDR3 length is 17 residues. CDR3 bases: TGCAGTGCTCGACACACCCCGACAGGGGCTTTGGGTCAGCCCCAGCATTTT. Its translation is CSARHTPTGALGQPQHF.

This clonotype was detected only a few times. Here the CDR3 reads CSARVREAGSYNEQFF. The CDR3 bases are TGCAGTGCTAGAGTGAGGGAAGCGGGCTCGTACAATGAGCAGTTCTTC. The chain carries TRBV20-1 and TRBJ2-1, with D perhaps matching TRBD2 (6 bases). Trimming left V 1 base short and J 4 bases short, with 17 bases between. This CDR3 has 16 amino acids. Germline-derived CDR1 and CDR2 are DFQATT and SNEGSKA (reference sequence).

V is TRBV28 and J is TRBJ2-2; D may correspond to TRBD1 or TRBD2 (5 bases each). The V and J ends lost 0 bases and 8 bases respectively, with 16 bases between them. Germline assignment: CDR1 MDHEN and CDR2 SYDVKM. This CDR3 has 16 amino acids. The CDR3 region is CASSLWRGSFGGELFF. CDR3 coding DNA: TGTGCCAGCAGTTTATGGAGGGGCTCCTTCGGAGGGGAGCTGTTTTTT.

A few counts support this clonotype. The V call is TRBV20-1, the J call TRBJ1-5; D is possibly TRBD1 (5 bases). Germline V gene sequence: CDR1 DFQATT, CDR2 SNEGSKA (reference sequence). CDR3 length equals 13 residues. The V end was cut by 6 bases, the J end by 0 bases, with 9 bases between. CDR3 nucleotides: TGCAGTGCCGGGACTTATAGCAATCAGCCCCAGCATTTT. Translated: CSAGTYSNQPQHF.

The genes are TRBV12-3 or TRBV12-4 and TRBJ1-4; 9 positions match TRBD1. This CDR3 contains 13 residues. The ends lost 5 bases at V and 11 bases at J; junction bases unmatched: 6. CDR3 amino acids: CASSPGTGLKLFF. In DNA form, the CDR3 reads TGTGCCAGCAGTCCGGGGACAGGGTTGAAACTGTTTTTT.

This sequence joins TRBV5-1 and TRBJ2-7; 10 positions agree with TRBD1. The CDR3 contains 15 residues. Per germline, CDR1 SGHRS and CDR2 YFSETQ. V was pared by 3 bases and J by 9 bases, with 12 bases of the junction left unmatched. This chain's CDR3 is CASSSSGQGPVVQYF. Written as DNA, the CDR3 is TGCGCCAGCAGCTCCTCGGGACAGGGGCCCGTTGTGCAGTACTTC.

This clonotype was counted between two and nine times. The rearrangement links TRBV2 to TRBJ1-4, with 7 bases aligning to TRBD1. Losses at the gene ends were 5 bases for V and 5 bases for J; bases not matched to a gene: 5. Germline V gene sequence: CDR1 SNHLY, CDR2 FYNNEI. The CDR3 totals 14 residues. The CDR3 DNA reads as TGTGCCAGCAGTATGGACAGGCAAAATGAAAAACTGTTTTTT. It yields the protein CASSMDRQNEKLFF. The entire variable domain, with the rest obtained from reference TRBV2 and TRBJ1-4, is as follows: EPEVTQTPSHQVTQMGQEVILRCVPISNHLYFYWYRQILGQKVEFLVSFYNNEISEKSEIFDDQFSVERPDGSNFTLKIRSTKLEDSAMYFCASSMDRQNEKLFFGSGTQLSVL.

This clonotype was picked up a small number of times. The CDR3 DNA follows: TGTGCCAGCAGCTTAGTGTCTAGCGGGTCCTCAGATACGCAGTATTTT. This codes for CASSLVSSGSSDTQYF. The rearrangement links TRBV7-6 to TRBJ2-3, with TRBD2 matching 8 bases. J was trimmed by 4 bases and V by 1 base; bases with no gene match: 7. CDR1 and CDR2 (germline): SGHVS, FNYEAQ. The CDR3 length is 16 residues. The full variable domain, completed using reference TRBV7-6 and TRBJ2-3, is GAGVSQSPRYKVTKRGQDVALRCDPISGHVSLYWYRQALGQGPEFLTYFNYEAQQDKSGLPNDRFSAERPEGSISTLTIQRTEQRDSAMYRCASSLVSSGSSDTQYFGPGTRLTVL.

There are a few counts of this clonotype. This chain joins TRBV20-1 and TRBJ1-6; the D gene is possibly TRBD1 (5 bases). Trimming cost V 2 bases and J 10 bases, with 18 bases left between them. There are 15 residues in the CDR3. In germline, CDR1 is DFQATT, CDR2 SNEGSKA (reference sequence). For the CDR3, the DNA is TGCAGTGCTAGACTACGACCGGAGAGGGACTCACCCCTCCACTTT. This sequence encodes CSARLRPERDSPLHF.

A few counts support this clonotype. The gene calls are TRBV12-3 or TRBV12-4 and TRBJ2-7; 8 bases agree with TRBD1. The CDR3 length is 15 residues. Losses at the gene ends were 3 bases for V and 4 bases for J; bases not matched to a gene: 8. The CDR3 sequence is CASSFPGQGGYEQYF. Written as DNA, the CDR3 is TGTGCCAGCAGTTTTCCCGGACAGGGCGGATACGAGCAGTACTTC.

J is TRBJ1-1 and V is TRBV28; no firm D call. CDR3 length equals 13 residues. V was shortened by 1 base and J by 5 bases, with 8 bases between the two germline ends. The V gene's germline CDR1 is MDHEN and CDR2 SYDVKM. CDR3 loop: CASSLSRRTEAFF. The CDR3 DNA is TGTGCCAGCAGTTTATCTCGGAGGACTGAAGCTTTCTTT.

The chain uses TRBV28 and TRBJ2-7; D tentatively fits TRBD1 or TRBD2 (7 bases each). CDR1 and CDR2 (germline): MDHEN, SYDVKM. V lost 8 bases and J lost 3, with 17 bases in between. CDR3 length: 14 amino acids. Here the CDR3 reads CASGLGGTVYEQYF. CDR3 coding DNA: TGTGCCAGCGGACTGGGAGGGACAGTCTACGAGCAGTACTTC.

This rearrangement joins TRBV3-1 to TRBJ2-7, with D possibly being TRBD2 (6 bases). Per germline, CDR1 LGHDT and CDR2 YNNKEL (reference sequence). The CDR3 loop spans 12 amino acids. The ends were cut back, 3 bases at V and 9 bases at J, with 12 bases in the middle. The CDR3 here is CASSQGLGWQYF. CDR3 nucleotides: TGTGCCAGCAGCCAGGGACTGGGATGGCAGTACTTC.

This chain uses TRBV12-3 or TRBV12-4 with TRBJ1-1; a weak D match, TRBD1 (5 bases). The V end lost 0 bases, the J end lost 1 base, and 9 bases lay between the germline ends. The CDR3 extends over 15 amino acids. CDR3 DNA: TGTGCCAGCAGTTTAGCGATTACAGGGAACACTGAAGCTTTCTTT. This sequence encodes CASSLAITGNTEAFF.

The rearrangement links TRBV4-1 to TRBJ2-5; a weak D match, TRBD2 (5 bases). Trimming pared 0 bases from V and 4 bases from J, leaving 12 bases between. The CDR3 consists of 15 residues. Per the germline V gene, CDR1 is MGHRA and CDR2 is YSYEKL. CDR3 coding DNA: TGCGCCAGCAGCCAAGATTTGACCCGGGGAGAGACCCAGTACTTC. Encoded protein: CASSQDLTRGETQYF.